This T cell receptor beta chain was retrieved from a study of OX40 agonist ivuxolimab in advanced cancers. Study overall: Prior checkpoint blockade (anti-PD-1, anti-PD-L1 or anti-CTLA-4) was permitted; over 30% had it.

General study points: Clonal expansion by week 6 occurred in CD4+ and CD8+ blood T cells (at 0.1 to 3.0 mg/kg). At 0.1-3.0 mg/kg, partial responders had clonal expansion among the lowest observed.

About this clone itself: Its antigen is not known.

Generated by immunoSEQ multiplex PCR, the TCRdb table keeps only in-frame clones and is missing some. This table holds 75,000 to 95,000 clones, 85% found once. Patients were ineligible given autoimmune disease history or systemic immunosuppression. The sequence derives from an adult with an advanced solid tumor such as melanoma, head and neck, liver or kidney cancer. This specimen consisted of CD4+ or CD8+ T cells sorted from blood, obtained in a trial of the OX40 agonist ivuxolimab.

CDR3 nucleotides: TGTGCCAGCAGCTTAGATAATTGGGGGGAAGCTTTCTTT. Residues: CASSLDNWGEAFF. V usage is TRBV7-9 and J usage is TRBJ1-1; TRBD1 is a possible D gene (5 bases). The CDR3 runs to 13 residues. The V end was cut by 1 base, the J end by 8 bases, with 11 bases between. Germline CDR1 is SEHNR and CDR2 is FQNEAQ (reference sequence).